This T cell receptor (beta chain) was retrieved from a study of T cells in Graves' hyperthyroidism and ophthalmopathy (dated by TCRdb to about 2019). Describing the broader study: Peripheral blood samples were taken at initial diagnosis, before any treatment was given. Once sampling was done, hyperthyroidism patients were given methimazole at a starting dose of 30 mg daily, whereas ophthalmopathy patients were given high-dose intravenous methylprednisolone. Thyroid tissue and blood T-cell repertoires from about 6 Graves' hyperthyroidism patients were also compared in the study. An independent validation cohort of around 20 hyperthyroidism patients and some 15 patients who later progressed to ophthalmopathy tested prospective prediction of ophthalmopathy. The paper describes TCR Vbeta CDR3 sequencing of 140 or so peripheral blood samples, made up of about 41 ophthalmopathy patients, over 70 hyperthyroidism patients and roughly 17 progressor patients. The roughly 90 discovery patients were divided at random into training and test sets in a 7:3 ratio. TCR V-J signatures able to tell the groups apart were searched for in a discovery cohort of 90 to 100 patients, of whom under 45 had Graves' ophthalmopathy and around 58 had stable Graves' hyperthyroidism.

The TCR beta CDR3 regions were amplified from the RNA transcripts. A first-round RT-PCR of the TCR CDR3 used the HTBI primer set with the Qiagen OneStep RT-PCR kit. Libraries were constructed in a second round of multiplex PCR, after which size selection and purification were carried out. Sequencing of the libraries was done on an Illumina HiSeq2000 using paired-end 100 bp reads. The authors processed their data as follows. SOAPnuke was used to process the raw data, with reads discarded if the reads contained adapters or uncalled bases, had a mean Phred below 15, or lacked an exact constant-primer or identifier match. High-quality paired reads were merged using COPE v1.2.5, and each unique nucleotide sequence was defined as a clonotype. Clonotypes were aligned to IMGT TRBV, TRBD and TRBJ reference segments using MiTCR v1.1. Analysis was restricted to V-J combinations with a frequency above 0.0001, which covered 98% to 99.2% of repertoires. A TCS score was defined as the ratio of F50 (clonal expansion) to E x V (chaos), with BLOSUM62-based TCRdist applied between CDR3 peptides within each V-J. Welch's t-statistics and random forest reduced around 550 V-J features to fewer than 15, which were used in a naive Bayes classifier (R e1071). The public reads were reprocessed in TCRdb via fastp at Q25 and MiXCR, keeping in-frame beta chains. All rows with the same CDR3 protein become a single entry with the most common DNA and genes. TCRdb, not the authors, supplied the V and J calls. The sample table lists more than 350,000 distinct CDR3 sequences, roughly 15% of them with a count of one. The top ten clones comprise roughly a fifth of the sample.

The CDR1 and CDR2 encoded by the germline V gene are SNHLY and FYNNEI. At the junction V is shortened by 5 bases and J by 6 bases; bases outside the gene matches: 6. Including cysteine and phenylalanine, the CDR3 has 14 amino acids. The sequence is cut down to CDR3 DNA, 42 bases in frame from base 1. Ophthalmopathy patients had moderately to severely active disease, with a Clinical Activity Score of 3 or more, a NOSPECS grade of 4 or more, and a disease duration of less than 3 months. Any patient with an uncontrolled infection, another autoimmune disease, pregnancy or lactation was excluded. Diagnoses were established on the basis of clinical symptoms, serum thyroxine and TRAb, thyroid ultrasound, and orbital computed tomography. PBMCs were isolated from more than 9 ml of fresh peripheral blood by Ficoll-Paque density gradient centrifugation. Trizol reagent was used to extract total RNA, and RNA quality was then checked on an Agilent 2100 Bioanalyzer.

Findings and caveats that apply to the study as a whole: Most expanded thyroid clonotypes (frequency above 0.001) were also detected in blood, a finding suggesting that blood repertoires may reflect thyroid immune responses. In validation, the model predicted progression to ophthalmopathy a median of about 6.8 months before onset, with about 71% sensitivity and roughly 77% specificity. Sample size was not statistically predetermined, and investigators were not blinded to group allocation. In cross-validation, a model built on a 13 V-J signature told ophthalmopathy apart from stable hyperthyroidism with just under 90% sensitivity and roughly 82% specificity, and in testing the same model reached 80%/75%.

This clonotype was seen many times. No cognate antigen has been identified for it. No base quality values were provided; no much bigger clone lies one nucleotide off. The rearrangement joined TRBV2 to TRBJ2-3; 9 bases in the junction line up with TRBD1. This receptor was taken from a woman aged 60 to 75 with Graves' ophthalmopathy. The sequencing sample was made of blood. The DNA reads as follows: TGTGCCAGCAGTCGGGACAGGGTGGGGGATACGCAGTATTTT. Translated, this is CASSRDRVGDTQYF.